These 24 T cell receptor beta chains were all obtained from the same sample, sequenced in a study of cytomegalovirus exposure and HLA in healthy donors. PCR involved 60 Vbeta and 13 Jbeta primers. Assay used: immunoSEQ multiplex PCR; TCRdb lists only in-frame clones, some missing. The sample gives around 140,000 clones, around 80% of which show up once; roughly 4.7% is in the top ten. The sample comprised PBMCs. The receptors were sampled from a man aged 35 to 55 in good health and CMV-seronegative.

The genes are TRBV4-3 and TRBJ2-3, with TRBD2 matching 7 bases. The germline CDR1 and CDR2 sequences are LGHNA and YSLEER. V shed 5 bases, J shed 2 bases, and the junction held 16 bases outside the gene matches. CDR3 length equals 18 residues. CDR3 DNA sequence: TGCGCCAGCAGCGACACCTACTCTAGCGGCGGGTTCACAGATACGCAGTATTTT. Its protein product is CASSDTYSSGGFTDTQYF.

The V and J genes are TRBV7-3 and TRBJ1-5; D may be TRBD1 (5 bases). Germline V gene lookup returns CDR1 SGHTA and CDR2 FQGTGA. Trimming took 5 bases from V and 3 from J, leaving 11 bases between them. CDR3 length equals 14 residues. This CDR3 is CASSDGQVNQPQHF. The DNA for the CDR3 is TGTGCCAGCAGCGACGGACAAGTCAATCAGCCCCAGCATTTT.

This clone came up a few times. CDR3 sequence reads: CASSQQVNTEAFF. For the CDR3, the DNA is TGTGCCAGCAGTCAACAGGTGAACACTGAAGCTTTCTTT. The rearrangement joins TRBV6-5 to TRBJ1-1, with a tentative D call TRBD1 (5 bases). The CDR3 length is 13 residues. The germline V gene encodes CDR1 MNHEY and CDR2 SVGAGI. V was shortened by 5 bases and J by 0 bases, with 7 bases between the two germline ends.

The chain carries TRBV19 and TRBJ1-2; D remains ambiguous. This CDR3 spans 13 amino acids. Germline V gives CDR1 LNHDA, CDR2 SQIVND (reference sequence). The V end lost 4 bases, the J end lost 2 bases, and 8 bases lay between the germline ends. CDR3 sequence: CASSSDKNYGYTF. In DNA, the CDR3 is TGTGCCAGTAGTAGTGACAAGAACTATGGCTACACCTTC.

The CDR3 spells CASSLSDSNEKLFF. CDR3 in DNA: TGTGCCAGCAGTTTATCAGATTCTAATGAAAAACTGTTTTTT. The rearrangement links TRBV28 to TRBJ1-4; D remains unclear. This CDR3 region has 14 residues. V was pared by 1 base and J by 3 bases, with 6 bases between. Germline CDR1 and CDR2: MDHEN and SYDVKM.

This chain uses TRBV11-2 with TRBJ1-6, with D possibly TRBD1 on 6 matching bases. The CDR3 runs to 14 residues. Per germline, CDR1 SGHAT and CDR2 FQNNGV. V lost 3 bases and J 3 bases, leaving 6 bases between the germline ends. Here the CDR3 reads CASSLTGYNSPLHF. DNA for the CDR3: TGTGCCAGCAGCTTGACAGGCTATAATTCACCCCTCCACTTT. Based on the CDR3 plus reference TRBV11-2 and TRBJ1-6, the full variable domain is EAGVAQSPRYKIIEKRQSVAFWCNPISGHATLYWYQQILGQGPKLLIQFQNNGVVDDSQLPKDRFSAERLKGVDSTLKIQPAKLEDSAVYLCASSLTGYNSPLHFGNGTRLTVT.

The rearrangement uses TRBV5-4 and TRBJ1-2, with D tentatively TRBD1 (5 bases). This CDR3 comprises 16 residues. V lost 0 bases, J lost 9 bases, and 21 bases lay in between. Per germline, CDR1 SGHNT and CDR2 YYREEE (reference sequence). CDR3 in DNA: TGTGCCAGCAGCTTGGAAATGGGGCGCCTTAATTGGAGCTACACCTTC. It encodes CASSLEMGRLNWSYTF.

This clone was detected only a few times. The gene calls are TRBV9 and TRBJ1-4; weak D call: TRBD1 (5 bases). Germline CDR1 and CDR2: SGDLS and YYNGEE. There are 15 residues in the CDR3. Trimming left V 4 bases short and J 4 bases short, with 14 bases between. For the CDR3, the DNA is TGTGCCAGCAGCCCAAAGGTGGGGGGTAATGAAAAACTGTTTTTT. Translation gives CASSPKVGGNEKLFF.

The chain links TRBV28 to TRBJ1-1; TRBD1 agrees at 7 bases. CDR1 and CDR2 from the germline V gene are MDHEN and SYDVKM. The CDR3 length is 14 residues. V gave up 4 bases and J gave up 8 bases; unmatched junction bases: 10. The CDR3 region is CASSSPGQAKEAFF. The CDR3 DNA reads TGTGCCAGCAGTTCACCAGGACAGGCAAAGGAAGCTTTCTTT. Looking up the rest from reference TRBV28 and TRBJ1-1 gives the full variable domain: DVKVTQSSRYLVKRTGEKVFLECVQDMDHENMFWYRQDPGLGLRLIYFSYDVKMKEKGDIPEGYSVSREKKERFSLILESASTNQTSMYLCASSSPGQAKEAFFGQGTRLTVV.

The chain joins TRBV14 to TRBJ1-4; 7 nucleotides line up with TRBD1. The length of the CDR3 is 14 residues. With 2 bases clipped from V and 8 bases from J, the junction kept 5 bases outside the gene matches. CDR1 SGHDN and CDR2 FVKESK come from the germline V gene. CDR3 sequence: CASSQRQGGEKLFF. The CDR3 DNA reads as TGTGCCAGCAGCCAAAGGCAGGGGGGCGAAAAACTGTTTTTT.

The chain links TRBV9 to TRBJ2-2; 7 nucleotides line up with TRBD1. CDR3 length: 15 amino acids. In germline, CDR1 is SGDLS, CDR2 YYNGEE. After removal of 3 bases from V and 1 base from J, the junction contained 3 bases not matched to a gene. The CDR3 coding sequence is TGTGCCAGCAGCGACCAGGGGGTGAACACCGGGGAGCTGTTTTTT. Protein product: CASSDQGVNTGELFF.

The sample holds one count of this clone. CDR3 in DNA: TGTGCCAGCAGCTCCAACAGGGGGCTCAGCAATCAGCCCCAGCATTTT. Its translation: CASSSNRGLSNQPQHF. The chain has TRBV13 and TRBJ1-5; 9 nucleotides line up with TRBD1. The CDR3 runs to 16 residues. With 4 bases clipped from V and 1 base from J, the junction kept 5 bases outside the gene matches. Germline-derived CDR1 and CDR2 are PRHDT and FYEKMQ (reference sequence).

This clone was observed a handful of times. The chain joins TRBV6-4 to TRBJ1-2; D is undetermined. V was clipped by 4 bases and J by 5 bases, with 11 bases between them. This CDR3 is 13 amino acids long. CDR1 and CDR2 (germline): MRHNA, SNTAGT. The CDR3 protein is CASSARPGYGYTF. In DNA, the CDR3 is TGTGCCAGCAGTGCTAGACCGGGTTATGGCTACACCTTC.

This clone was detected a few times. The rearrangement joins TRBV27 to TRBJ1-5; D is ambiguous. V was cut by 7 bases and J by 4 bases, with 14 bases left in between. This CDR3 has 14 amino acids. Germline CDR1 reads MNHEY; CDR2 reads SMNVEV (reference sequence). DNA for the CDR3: TGTGCCAGCATCCCCTCAGGAAAGAATCAGCCCCAGCATTTT. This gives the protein CASIPSGKNQPQHF.

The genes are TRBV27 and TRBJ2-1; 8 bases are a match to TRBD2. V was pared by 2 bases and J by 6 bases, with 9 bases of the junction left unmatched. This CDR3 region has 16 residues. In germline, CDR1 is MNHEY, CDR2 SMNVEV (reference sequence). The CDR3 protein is CASSLAPGLGGNEQFF. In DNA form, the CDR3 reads TGTGCCAGCAGTTTAGCACCGGGACTAGGGGGCAATGAGCAGTTCTTC.

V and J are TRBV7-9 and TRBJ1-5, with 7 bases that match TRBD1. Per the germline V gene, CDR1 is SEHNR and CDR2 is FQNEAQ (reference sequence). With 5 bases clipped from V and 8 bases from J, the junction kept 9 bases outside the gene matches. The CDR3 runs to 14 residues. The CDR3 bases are TGTGCCAGCAGCCGTGGACAGGTGGAGGAGCCCCAGCATTTT. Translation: CASSRGQVEEPQHF.

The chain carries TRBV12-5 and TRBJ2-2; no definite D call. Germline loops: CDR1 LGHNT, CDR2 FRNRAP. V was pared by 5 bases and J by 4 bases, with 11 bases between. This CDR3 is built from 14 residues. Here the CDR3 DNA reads TGTGCTAGTGGTCCCAATTCTACCACCGGGGAGCTGTTTTTT. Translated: CASGPNSTTGELFF. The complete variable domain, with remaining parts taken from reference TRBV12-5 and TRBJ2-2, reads DARVTQTPRHKVTEMGQEVTMRCQPILGHNTVFWYRQTMMQGLELLAYFRNRAPLDDSGMPKDRFSAEMPDATLATLKIQPSEPRDSAVYFCASGPNSTTGELFFGEGSRLTVL.

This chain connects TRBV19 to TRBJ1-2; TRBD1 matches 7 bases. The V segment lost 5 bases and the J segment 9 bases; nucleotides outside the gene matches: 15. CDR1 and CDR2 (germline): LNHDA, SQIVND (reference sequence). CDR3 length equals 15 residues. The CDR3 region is CASSLLTGMPVSYTF. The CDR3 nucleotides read TGTGCCAGTAGTTTGCTGACAGGGATGCCCGTTAGCTACACCTTC. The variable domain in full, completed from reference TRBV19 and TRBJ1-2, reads DGGITQSPKYLFRKEGQNVTLSCEQNLNHDAMYWYRQDPGQGLRLIYYSQIVNDFQKGDIAEGYSVSREKKESFPLTVTSAQKNPTAFYLCASSLLTGMPVSYTFGSGTRLTVV.

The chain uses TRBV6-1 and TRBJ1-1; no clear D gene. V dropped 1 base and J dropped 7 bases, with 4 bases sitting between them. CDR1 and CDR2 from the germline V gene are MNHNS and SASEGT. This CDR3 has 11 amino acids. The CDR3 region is CASSEDGEAFF. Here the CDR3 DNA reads TGTGCCAGCAGTGAAGACGGTGAAGCTTTCTTT.

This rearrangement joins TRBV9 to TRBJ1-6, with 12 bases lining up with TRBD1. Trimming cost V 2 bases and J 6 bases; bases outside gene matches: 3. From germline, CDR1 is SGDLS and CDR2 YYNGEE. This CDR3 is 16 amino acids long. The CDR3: CASSVGTGGSNSPLHF. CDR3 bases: TGTGCCAGCAGCGTGGGGACAGGGGGCTCTAATTCACCCCTCCACTTT.

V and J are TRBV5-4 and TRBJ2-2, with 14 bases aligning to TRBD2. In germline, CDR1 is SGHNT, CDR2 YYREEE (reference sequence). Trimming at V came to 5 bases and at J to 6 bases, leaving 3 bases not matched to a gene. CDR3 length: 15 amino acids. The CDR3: CASSPTSGGAGELFF. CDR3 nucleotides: TGTGCCAGCAGTCCGACTAGCGGGGGGGCCGGGGAGCTGTTTTTT.

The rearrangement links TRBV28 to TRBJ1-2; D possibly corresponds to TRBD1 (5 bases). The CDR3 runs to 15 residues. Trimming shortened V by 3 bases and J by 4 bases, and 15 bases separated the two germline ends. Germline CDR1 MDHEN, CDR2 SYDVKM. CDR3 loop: CASSFSGGAGYGYTF. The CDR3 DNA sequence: TGTGCCAGCAGTTTTAGTGGCGGGGCGGGCTATGGCTACACCTTC.

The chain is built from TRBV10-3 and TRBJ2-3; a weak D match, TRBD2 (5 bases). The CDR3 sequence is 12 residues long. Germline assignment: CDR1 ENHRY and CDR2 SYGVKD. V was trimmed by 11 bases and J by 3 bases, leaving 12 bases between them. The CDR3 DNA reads TGTGCCTCATCCTCGGGGACAGATACGCAGTATTTT. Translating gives CASSSGTDTQYF.

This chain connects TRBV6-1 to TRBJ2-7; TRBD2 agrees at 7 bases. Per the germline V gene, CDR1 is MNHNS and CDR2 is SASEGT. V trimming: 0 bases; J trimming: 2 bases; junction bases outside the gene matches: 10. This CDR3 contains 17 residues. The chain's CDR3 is CASSEAGGFTLTYEQYF. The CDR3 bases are TGTGCCAGCAGTGAAGCGGGGGGGTTCACCCTAACCTACGAGCAGTACTTC.